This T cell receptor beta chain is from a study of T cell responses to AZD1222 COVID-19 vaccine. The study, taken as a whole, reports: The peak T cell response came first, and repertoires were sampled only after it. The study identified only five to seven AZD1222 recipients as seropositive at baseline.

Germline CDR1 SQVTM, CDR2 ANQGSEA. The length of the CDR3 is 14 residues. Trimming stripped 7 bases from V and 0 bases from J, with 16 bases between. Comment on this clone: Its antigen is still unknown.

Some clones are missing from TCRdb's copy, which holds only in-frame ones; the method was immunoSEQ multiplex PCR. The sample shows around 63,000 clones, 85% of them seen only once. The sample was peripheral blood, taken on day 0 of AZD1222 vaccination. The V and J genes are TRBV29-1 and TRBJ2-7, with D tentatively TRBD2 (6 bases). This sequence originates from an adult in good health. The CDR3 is CSARRDSTSYEQYF. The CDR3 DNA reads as TGCAGCGCTAGGAGGGACTCGACCTCCTACGAGCAGTACTTC.